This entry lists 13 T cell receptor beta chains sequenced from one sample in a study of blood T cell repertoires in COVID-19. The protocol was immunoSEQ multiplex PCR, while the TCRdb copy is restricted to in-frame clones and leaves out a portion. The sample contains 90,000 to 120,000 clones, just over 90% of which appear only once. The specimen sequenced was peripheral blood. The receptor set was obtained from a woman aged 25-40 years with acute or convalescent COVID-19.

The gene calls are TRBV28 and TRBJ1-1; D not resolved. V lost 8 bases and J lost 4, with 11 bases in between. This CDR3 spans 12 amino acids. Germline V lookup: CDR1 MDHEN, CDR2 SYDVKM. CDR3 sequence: CASRILRTEAFF. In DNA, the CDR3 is TGTGCCAGCCGAATACTCCGCACTGAAGCTTTCTTT.

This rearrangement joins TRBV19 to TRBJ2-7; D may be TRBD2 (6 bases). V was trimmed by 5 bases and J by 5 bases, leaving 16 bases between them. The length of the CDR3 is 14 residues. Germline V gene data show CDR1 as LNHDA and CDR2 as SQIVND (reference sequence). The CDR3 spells CASSPGTHGHEQYF. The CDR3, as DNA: TGTGCCAGTAGTCCCGGGACTCACGGGCACGAGCAGTACTTC.

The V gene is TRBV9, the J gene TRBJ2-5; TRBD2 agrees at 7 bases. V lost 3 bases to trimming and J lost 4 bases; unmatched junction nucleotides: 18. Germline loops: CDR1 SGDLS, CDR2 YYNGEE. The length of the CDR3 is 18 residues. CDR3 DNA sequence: TGTGCCAGCAGCGGATCGGGATTAGCGGGCCTAAGGGGAGAGACCCAGTACTTC. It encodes CASSGSGLAGLRGETQYF.

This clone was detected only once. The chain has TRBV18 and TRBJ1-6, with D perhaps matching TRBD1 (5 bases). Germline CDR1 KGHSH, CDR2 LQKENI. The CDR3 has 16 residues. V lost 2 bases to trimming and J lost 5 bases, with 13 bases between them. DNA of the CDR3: TGTGCCAGCTCACCAGCTGGGCAGGGTAATAATTCACCCCTCCACTTT. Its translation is CASSPAGQGNNSPLHF.

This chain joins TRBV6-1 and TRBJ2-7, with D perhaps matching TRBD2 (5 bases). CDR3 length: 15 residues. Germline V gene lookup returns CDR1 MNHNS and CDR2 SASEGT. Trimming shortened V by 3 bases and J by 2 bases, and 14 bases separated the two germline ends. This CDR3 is CASSDREDGAYEQYF. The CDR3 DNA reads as TGTGCCAGCAGTGATCGCGAGGACGGGGCCTACGAGCAGTACTTC.

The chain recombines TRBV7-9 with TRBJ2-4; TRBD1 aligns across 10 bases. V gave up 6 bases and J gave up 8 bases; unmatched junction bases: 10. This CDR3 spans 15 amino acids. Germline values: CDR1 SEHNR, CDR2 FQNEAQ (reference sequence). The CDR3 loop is CASSYAGTGEDIQYF. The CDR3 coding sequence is TGTGCCAGCAGTTATGCCGGGACAGGGGAAGACATTCAGTACTTC.

The CDR3: CASSLAVRNYGYTF. As DNA, the CDR3 is TGTGCCAGCAGCTTAGCGGTTCGGAACTATGGCTACACCTTC. This chain joins TRBV7-2 and TRBJ1-2, with D unclear. V was shortened by 0 bases and J by 2 bases, with 7 bases between the two germline ends. Per the germline V gene, CDR1 is SGHTA and CDR2 is FQGNSA. This CDR3 has 14 amino acids. Drawing the rest from reference TRBV7-2 and TRBJ1-2, the complete variable domain is GAGVSQSPSNKVTEKGKDVELRCDPISGHTALYWYRQSLGQGLEFLIYFQGNSAPDKSGLPSDRFSAERTGGSVSTLTIQRTQQEDSAVYLCASSLAVRNYGYTFGSGTRLTVV.

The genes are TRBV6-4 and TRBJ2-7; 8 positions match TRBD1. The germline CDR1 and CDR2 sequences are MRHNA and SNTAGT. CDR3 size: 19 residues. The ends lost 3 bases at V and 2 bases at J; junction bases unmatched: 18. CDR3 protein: CASSERTGPPIGSTYEQYF. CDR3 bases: TGTGCCAGCAGTGAACGGACAGGGCCACCCATAGGTTCCACCTACGAGCAGTACTTC.

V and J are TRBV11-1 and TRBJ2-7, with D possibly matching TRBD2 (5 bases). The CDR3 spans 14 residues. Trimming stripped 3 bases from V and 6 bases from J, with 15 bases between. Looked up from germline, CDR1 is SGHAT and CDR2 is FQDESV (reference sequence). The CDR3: CASSFPGSWGEQYF. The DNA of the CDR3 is TGTGCCAGCAGCTTCCCGGGATCGTGGGGCGAGCAGTACTTC.

This CDR3 is CASSRGQSTEAFF. CDR3 DNA: TGTGCCAGCAGTAGGGGGCAAAGCACTGAAGCTTTCTTT. The rearrangement uses TRBV2 and TRBJ1-1, with 7 bases aligning to TRBD1. From germline, CDR1 is SNHLY and CDR2 FYNNEI. The CDR3 contains 13 residues. The J segment lost 4 bases and the V segment lost 5 bases, leaving 4 bases of the junction unmatched.

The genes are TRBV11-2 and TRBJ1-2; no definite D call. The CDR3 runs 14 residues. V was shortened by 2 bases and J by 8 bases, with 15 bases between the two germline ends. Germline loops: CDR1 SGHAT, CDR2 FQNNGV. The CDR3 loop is CASSLNAGSRGYTF. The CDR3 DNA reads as TGTGCCAGCAGCTTAAATGCGGGGTCTCGGGGCTACACCTTC.

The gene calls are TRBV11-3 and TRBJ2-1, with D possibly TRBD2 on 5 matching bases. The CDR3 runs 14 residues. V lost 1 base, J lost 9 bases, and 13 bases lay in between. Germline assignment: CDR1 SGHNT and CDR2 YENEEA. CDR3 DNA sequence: TGTGCCAGCAGCTTAGTTCTCCTAGCTAGTGAGCAGTTCTTC. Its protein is CASSLVLLASEQFF.

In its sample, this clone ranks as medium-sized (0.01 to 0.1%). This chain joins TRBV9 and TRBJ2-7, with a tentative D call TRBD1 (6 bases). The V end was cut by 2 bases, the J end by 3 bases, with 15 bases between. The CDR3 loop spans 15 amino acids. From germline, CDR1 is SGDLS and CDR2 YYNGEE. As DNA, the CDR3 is TGTGCCAGCAGCGTCGGCCCGGGACACCTCTACGAGCAGTACTTC. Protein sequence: CASSVGPGHLYEQYF.